These 24 T cell receptor beta chains share one sample of origin, sequenced in a study of human T cells and chemical hapten exposure. TCRdb processed the RACE reads anew with MiXCR; each CDR3 protein has one entry. The table includes tens of thousands of distinct CDR3 sequences, about 8% detected once. The time point denotes: patch test 2, 6 weeks after DPC sensitization. Treatment indicated: therapeutic diphenylcyclopropenone sensitization with weekly scalp DPC. The sample was whole blood, taken in connection with sensitization to the hapten diphenylcyclopropenone (DPC). The source is a woman aged 50 to 60 with alopecia areata. Some clones in this sample may be carry-over from other donors' samples.

This clonotype was found many times. This sequence joins TRBV7-2 and TRBJ1-2, with D unclear. Germline V gene sequence: CDR1 SGHTA, CDR2 FQGNSA. Trimming pared 3 bases from V and 4 bases from J, leaving 6 bases between. CDR3 length equals 12 residues. The CDR3 spells CASSLDSYGYTF. The CDR3 DNA reads TGTGCCAGCAGCTTGGATTCCTATGGCTACACCTTC.

The table lists this clonotype with a few counts. The chain couples TRBV30 to TRBJ2-7; D remains ambiguous. Germline V CDR1 and CDR2: GTSNPN, SVGIG (reference sequence). Trimming removed 0 bases at V and 6 bases at J, with 6 bases between. The CDR3 is 11 residues long. CDR3 sequence (DNA): TGTGCCTGGAGTGTGGGTATCGAGCAGTACTTC. Translating it yields CAWSVGIEQYF.

This clonotype was detected only a few times. This rearrangement joins TRBV7-6 to TRBJ2-6; 7 bases are shared with TRBD2. The ends lost 5 bases at V and 1 base at J; junction bases unmatched: 2. The germline V gene encodes CDR1 SGHVS and CDR2 FNYEAQ. The CDR3 covers 15 residues. This CDR3 reads CASSISGSGANVLTF. DNA of the CDR3: TGTGCCAGCAGCATTAGCGGGTCTGGGGCCAACGTCCTGACTTTC.

This clonotype was seen ten or more times. CDR3 region: CASSLNMANYGYTF. DNA for the CDR3: TGTGCCAGCAGCCTCAACATGGCTAACTATGGCTACACCTTC. This chain links TRBV7-2 with TRBJ1-2; D remains unclear. The CDR3 runs to 14 residues. V shed 5 bases and J shed 0 bases, with 10 bases lying between them. The germline V gene has CDR1 SGHTA and CDR2 FQGNSA. Looking up the rest from reference TRBV7-2 and TRBJ1-2 gives the full variable domain: GAGVSQSPSNKVTEKGKDVELRCDPISGHTALYWYRQSLGQGLEFLIYFQGNSAPDKSGLPSDRFSAERTGGSVSTLTIQRTQQEDSAVYLCASSLNMANYGYTFGSGTRLTVV.

This clonotype was observed at least ten times. The chain joins TRBV12-3 or TRBV12-4 to TRBJ2-7, with no clear D. The V end was cut by 5 bases, the J end by 3 bases, with 14 bases between. The CDR3 consists of 14 residues. The CDR3: CASSTTTGIYEQYF. DNA for the CDR3: TGTGCCAGCAGTACCACGACCGGAATCTACGAGCAGTACTTC.

This clonotype was seen at least ten times. The V gene is TRBV21-1, the J gene TRBJ1-1; the D call of TRBD1 is as the table states it, not checked on the DNA. TRBV21-1 is classified as a pseudogene. CDR3 size: 15 residues. The CDR3 protein is CASREDREASTEAFF. As DNA, the CDR3 is TGTGCCAGCAGGGAGGACAGGGAGGCGAGCACTGAAGCTTTCTTT.

The CDR3 protein is CASEWDRAYSYNSPLHF. CDR3 in DNA: TGTGCCAGCGAGTGGGACAGGGCCTACTCCTATAATTCACCCCTCCACTTT. The V gene is TRBV12-3 or TRBV12-4, the J gene TRBJ1-6; TRBD1 matches at 9 bases. V shed 8 bases, J shed 0 bases, and the junction held 8 bases outside the gene matches. The CDR3 is 17 residues long.

This clonotype turned up a few times. The V call is TRBV28, the J call TRBJ2-5; the D is unclear. V dropped 3 bases and J dropped 5 bases, with 10 bases sitting between them. The CDR3 covers 13 residues. Germline lookup yields CDR1 MDHEN and CDR2 SYDVKM. The CDR3 protein is CASSLRSTETQYF. As DNA, the CDR3 is TGTGCCAGCAGTTTGAGGAGCACGGAGACCCAGTACTTC.

There are many counts of this clonotype. The chain recombines TRBV6-5 with TRBJ1-1, with D tentatively TRBD1 (5 bases). Germline values: CDR1 MNHEY, CDR2 SVGAGI. The V gene lost 6 bases and the J gene lost 3 bases, with 20 bases spanning the gap. The CDR3 sequence is 16 residues long. The CDR3 bases are TGTGCCAGCAGCTCGCGGAAAACAGGCGCCCACACTGAAGCTTTCTTT. Its translation: CASSSRKTGAHTEAFF.

This clonotype was seen at least ten times. The V and J genes are TRBV20-1 and TRBJ1-3; no definite D call. The CDR3 totals 11 residues. Trimming left V 1 base short and J 4 bases short, with 2 bases between. Germline-derived CDR1 and CDR2 are DFQATT and SNEGSKA (reference sequence). The CDR3 sequence: CSARAGNTIYF. CDR3 sequence (DNA): TGCAGTGCTAGAGCAGGAAACACCATATATTTT.

This clonotype came up many times. The chain joins TRBV28 to TRBJ2-7; D possibly matches TRBD1 or TRBD2 (5 bases each). Between the trimmed V and J ends, which lost 11 bases and 6 bases, there was a span of 26 bases. Per the germline V gene, CDR1 is MDHEN and CDR2 is SYDVKM. The CDR3 length is 15 residues. The CDR3: CAGAPGTDASREQYF. Here the CDR3 DNA reads TGTGCCGGCGCCCCCGGGACGGATGCCTCCCGCGAGCAGTACTTC.

V is TRBV4-3 and J is TRBJ1-3; D is undetermined. CDR1 is LGHNA and CDR2 is YSLEER in the germline V gene. This CDR3 spans 15 amino acids. With 3 bases removed from V and 0 bases from J, the gap between germline ends came to 9 bases. The CDR3 here is CASSQGRISGNTIYF. CDR3 DNA: TGCGCCAGCAGCCAGGGGAGGATCTCTGGAAACACCATATATTTT.

This clonotype came up a few times. The V call is TRBV6-2 or TRBV6-3, the J call TRBJ2-5; 14 nucleotides line up with TRBD2. The V gene end was trimmed by 10 bases and the J gene end by 3 bases; junction bases not matched to a gene: 10. This CDR3 is 16 amino acids long. Germline-derived CDR1 and CDR2 are MNHEY and SVGEGT. The CDR3 DNA reads TGTGCCACCAGACTAGCGGGAGGGACCGCCAAAGAGACCCAGTACTTC. The encoded protein is CATRLAGGTAKETQYF.

The chain recombines TRBV11-2 with TRBJ1-1, with D uncertain. V dropped 2 bases and J dropped 0 bases, with 16 bases sitting between them. The CDR3 has 17 residues. The germline CDR1 and CDR2 sequences are SGHAT and FQNNGV. CDR3 amino acids: CASSLLSAAKMNTEAFF. In DNA form, the CDR3 reads TGTGCCAGCAGCTTACTTTCGGCAGCGAAGATGAACACTGAAGCTTTCTTT.

The gene calls are TRBV24-1 and TRBJ1-1; D is unclear. The CDR3 is 11 residues long. In germline, CDR1 is KGHDR, CDR2 SFDVKD. The V end was cut by 7 bases, the J end by 10 bases, with 12 bases between. This CDR3 is CATRDQDRAFF. The DNA for the CDR3 is TGTGCCACCAGGGATCAGGACCGAGCTTTCTTT.

This clonotype was observed a few times. This chain connects TRBV6-1 to TRBJ2-3; D might be TRBD2 (6 bases). CDR3 length equals 13 residues. Germline V lookup: CDR1 MNHNS, CDR2 SASEGT. V was cut by 8 bases and J by 2 bases, with 11 bases left in between. The CDR3, as DNA: TGTGCCAGCCTTCGGGACTTCACAGATACGCAGTATTTT. Its translation is CASLRDFTDTQYF.

The rearrangement links TRBV6-2 or TRBV6-3 to TRBJ1-2; no clear D. Germline CDR1 and CDR2: MNHEY and SVGEGT. Trimming removed 7 bases at V and 6 bases at J, with 15 bases between. This CDR3 is 13 amino acids long. CDR3 coding DNA: TGTGCCAGCACCCCCCGTCAGCTTGATGGCTACACCTTC. Translation: CASTPRQLDGYTF.

The chain couples TRBV20-1 to TRBJ2-2; perhaps TRBD2 as D (7 bases). CDR3 length: 13 residues. From germline, CDR1 is DFQATT and CDR2 SNEGSKA (reference sequence). The V and J ends lost 3 bases and 5 bases respectively, with 10 bases between them. The CDR3 loop reads CSAREGGTGELFF. The CDR3, as DNA: TGCAGTGCTAGGGAGGGGGGGACCGGGGAGCTGTTTTTT.

This clonotype was found many times. V gene TRBV29-1 combines with J gene TRBJ1-1, with 7 bases fitting TRBD1. This CDR3 has 13 amino acids. The trim removed 5 bases at V and 4 bases at J, leaving 7 bases unmatched. Germline-derived CDR1 and CDR2 are SQVTM and ANQGSEA. The CDR3 bases are TGCAGCGTTTCAGGGGGGGAGGGCACTGAAGCTTTCTTT. Its translation is CSVSGGEGTEAFF.

This clonotype was seen a handful of times. The rearrangement joins TRBV12-3 or TRBV12-4 to TRBJ1-3; 7 bases line up with TRBD1. V trimming: 6 bases; J trimming: 4 bases; junction bases outside the gene matches: 9. The CDR3 length is 15 residues. For the CDR3, the DNA is TGTGCCAGCAGCTTTGAGGGGGCGTGGGGAAACACCATATATTTT. It is translated as CASSFEGAWGNTIYF.

At least ten counts were recorded for this clonotype. V is TRBV29-1 and J is TRBJ1-1, with 7 bases that match TRBD1. The germline CDR1 and CDR2 sequences are SQVTM and ANQGSEA. CDR3 length equals 13 residues. V gave up 2 bases and J gave up 2 bases; unmatched junction bases: 2. In nucleotides, the CDR3 is TGCAGCGTTGAAAGGGGGCTAAACACTGAAGCTTTCTTT. Translation gives CSVERGLNTEAFF.

Details on this clonotype: This sequence may be a read error, since a much larger clone differs from it by one base. The V gene is TRBV7-2, the J gene TRBJ2-6, with no clear D. Germline CDR1 SGHTA, CDR2 FQGNSA. The CDR3 contains 12 residues. Here the CDR3 reads CAGSLSSGVLTF. DNA for the CDR3: TGTGCCGGCAGCTTGTCCTCCGGTGTCCTGACTTTC.

This clonotype was counted a few times. The genes are TRBV10-3 and TRBJ2-7; possible D gene TRBD2, 5 bases. V lost 5 bases to trimming and J lost 4 bases, with 12 bases between them. Per the germline V gene, CDR1 is ENHRY and CDR2 is SYGVKD. The CDR3 contains 13 residues. In DNA, the CDR3 is TGTGCCATCAGTCGAGAGGGCGGTTACGAGCAGTACTTC. This codes for CAISREGGYEQYF.

This clonotype was picked up a small number of times. The chain joins TRBV9 to TRBJ2-7, with 10 bases identical to TRBD2. With V trimmed by 2 bases and J by 1 base, 6 bases remained unmatched. CDR1 and CDR2 (germline): SGDLS, YYNGEE. The CDR3 has 16 residues. This CDR3 is CASSVEGTSESYEQYF. CDR3 coding DNA: TGTGCCAGCAGCGTCGAAGGGACTAGCGAGTCCTACGAGCAGTACTTC.